This TCR beta chain was recovered during a study of CD8 T cells in Susac syndrome. Regarding this clonotype: Its ends do not fully match the called genes, so a read error is possible.

The CDR3 extends over 13 amino acids. The germline V gene encodes CDR1 DFQATT and CDR2 SNEGSKA (reference sequence). Sequencing of TCR beta covered CD8+ and CD4+ T cells obtained from blood. RNA in amounts of about 0.5 to 1 ug was reverse transcribed with random hexamers. The authors amplified TCR beta CDR3 across 54 Vbeta and 13 Jbeta using immunoSEQ multiplex PCR. TCRdb itself ran the immunoSEQ multiplex PCR reads through MiXCR, one entry per CDR3 protein. The sample carries under 200,000 distinct CDR3 sequences, 95% to 96% recorded once. The chain links TRBV20-1 to TRBJ2-3; 9 positions match TRBD2. The source is a human donor with Susac syndrome. Sequenced input: CD4+ T cells from PBMCs. CDR3 DNA: TGCAGTCCTAGCGGGATTGGCACAGATACGCAGTATTTT. Translation: CSPSGIGTDTQYF.